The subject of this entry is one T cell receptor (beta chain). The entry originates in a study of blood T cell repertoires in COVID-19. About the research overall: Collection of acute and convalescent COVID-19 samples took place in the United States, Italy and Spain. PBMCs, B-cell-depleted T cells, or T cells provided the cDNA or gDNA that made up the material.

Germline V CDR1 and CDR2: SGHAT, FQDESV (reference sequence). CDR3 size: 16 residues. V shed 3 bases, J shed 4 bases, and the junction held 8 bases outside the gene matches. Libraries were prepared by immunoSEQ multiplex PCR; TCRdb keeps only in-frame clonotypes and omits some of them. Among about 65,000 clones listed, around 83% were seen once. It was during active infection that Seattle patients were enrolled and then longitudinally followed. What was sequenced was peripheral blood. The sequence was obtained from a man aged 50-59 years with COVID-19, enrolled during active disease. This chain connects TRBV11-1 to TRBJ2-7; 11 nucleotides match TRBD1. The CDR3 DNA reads TGTGCCAGCAGCTTCAGGAGCGGACAGGGGGCTTACGAGCAGTACTTC. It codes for CASSFRSGQGAYEQYF.